The 8 T cell receptor beta chains presented below share a single source sample, sequenced in a study of radiation and T cells in renal cell carcinoma. The protocol was immunoSEQ multiplex PCR, while the TCRdb copy is restricted to in-frame clones and leaves out a portion. The sample includes approximately 43,000 clones, roughly four fifths seen only once; the top ten take 27%. The time point: blood 4 weeks post-SBRT, at nephrectomy. Indicated treatment: 15 Gy SBRT to primary tumor, nephrectomy 4 weeks later. The sample in question was blood, obtained from a patient whose treatment included radiotherapy and nephrectomy. The receptors were gathered from a woman in her seventies with renal cell carcinoma.

The chain recombines TRBV10-3 with TRBJ2-7; 10 nucleotides line up with TRBD2. The CDR3 loop spans 13 amino acids. Germline CDR1 is ENHRY and CDR2 is SYGVKD. With 6 bases clipped from V and 6 bases from J, the junction kept 5 bases outside the gene matches. The CDR3 coding sequence is TGTGCCATCAGCGTCCTAGCGGGAGTCGAGCAGTACTTC. Translation gives CAISVLAGVEQYF.

The gene calls are TRBV6-1 and TRBJ2-7; D gene uncertain. From germline, CDR1 is MNHNS and CDR2 SASEGT. The length of the CDR3 is 15 residues. Trimming took off 2 bases at V and 1 base at J, with 12 bases between the two ends. This CDR3 reads CASSEPLVRSYEQYF. The CDR3, as DNA: TGTGCCAGCAGTGAACCGCTAGTTCGGTCCTACGAGCAGTACTTC.

The V call is TRBV5-5, the J call TRBJ1-2; 10 positions match TRBD1. V dropped 5 bases and J dropped 1; count of bases not matched to a gene: 5. This CDR3 has 15 residues. Per germline, CDR1 SGHKS and CDR2 YYEKEE (reference sequence). CDR3 sequence reads: CASRPGTGVNYGYTF. The CDR3, as DNA: TGTGCCAGCAGACCCGGGACAGGGGTTAACTATGGCTACACCTTC. Filled out from reference TRBV5-5 and TRBJ1-2, the complete variable domain reads DAGVTQSPTHLIKTRGQQVTLRCSPISGHKSVSWYQQVLGQGPQFIFQYYEKEERGRGNFPDRFSARQFPNYSSELNVNALLLGDSALYLCASRPGTGVNYGYTFGSGTRLTVV.

The chain couples TRBV4-1 to TRBJ1-1; D is undetermined. The germline gives CDR1 MGHRA, CDR2 YSYEKL. The length of the CDR3 is 15 residues. V was cut by 3 bases and J by 1 base, with 12 bases left in between. CDR3 sequence (DNA): TGCGCCAGCAGCCACATAGGACGGGGGAACACTGAAGCTTTCTTT. The encoded protein is CASSHIGRGNTEAFF.

The chain joins TRBV7-8 to TRBJ2-2; D is unresolved. CDR3 length: 16 amino acids. CDR1 and CDR2 from the germline V gene are SGHVS and FQNEAQ. Between the trimmed V and J ends, which lost 7 bases and 0 bases, there was a span of 15 bases. CDR3 sequence (DNA): TGTGCCAGCACCGCCATGCGGTTCGCGAACACCGGGGAGCTGTTTTTT. Its protein is CASTAMRFANTGELFF.

V usage is TRBV4-3 and J usage is TRBJ2-1, with 13 positions matching TRBD2. With V trimmed by 4 bases and J by 10 bases, 7 bases remained unmatched. CDR3 size: 15 residues. The germline gives CDR1 LGHNA, CDR2 YSLEER. The chain's CDR3 is CASSLGLAGVGEQFF. Here the CDR3 DNA reads TGCGCCAGCAGCCTCGGACTAGCGGGAGTAGGGGAGCAGTTCTTC.

V and J are TRBV5-1 and TRBJ2-5; tentatively, D is TRBD2 (6 bases). With 4 bases removed from V and 2 bases from J, the gap between germline ends came to 9 bases. CDR3 length: 13 residues. CDR1 and CDR2 (germline): SGHRS, YFSETQ. CDR3 DNA sequence: TGCGCCAGCAGCAAGGGACTTCAAGAGACCCAGTACTTC. This translates into CASSKGLQETQYF.

This clone was counted a single time. The V call is TRBV9, the J call TRBJ2-5; TRBD2 agrees at 8 bases. The CDR3 has 16 residues. J gave up 1 base and V 0 bases, and 5 bases lay outside the gene matches. Germline-derived CDR1 and CDR2 are SGDLS and YYNGEE. Written as DNA, the CDR3 is TGTGCCAGCAGCGTAGTGGGACTAGGGGTCCAAGAGACCCAGTACTTC. Translating it yields CASSVVGLGVQETQYF.